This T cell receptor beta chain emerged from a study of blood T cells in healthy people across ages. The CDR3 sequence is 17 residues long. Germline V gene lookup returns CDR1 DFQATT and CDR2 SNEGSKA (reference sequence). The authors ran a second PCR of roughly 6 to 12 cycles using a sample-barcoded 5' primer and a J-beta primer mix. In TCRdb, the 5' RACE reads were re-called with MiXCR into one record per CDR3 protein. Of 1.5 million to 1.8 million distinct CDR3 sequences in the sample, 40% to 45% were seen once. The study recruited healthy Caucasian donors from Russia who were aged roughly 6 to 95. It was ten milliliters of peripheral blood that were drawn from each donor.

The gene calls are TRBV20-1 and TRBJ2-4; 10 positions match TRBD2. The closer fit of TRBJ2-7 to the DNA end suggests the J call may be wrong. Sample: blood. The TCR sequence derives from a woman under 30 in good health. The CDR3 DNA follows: TGCAGTGCTAGAGATAATCTAGCGGGAGTCAAACTGGGCGAGCAGTACTTC. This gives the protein CSARDNLAGVKLGEQYF.